The 19 T cell receptor beta chains reported below all come from one sample, sequenced in a study of regulatory T cells in long-lasting Graves disease. Libraries of TCR beta came from iRepertoire HTBI primers plus Arm-PCR of CDR3 regions. TCRdb recomputed calls from the multiplex PCR reads with MiXCR, one row per CDR3 protein. The data hold 550,000 to 650,000 distinct CDR3 sequences, with approximately 16% observed a single time. This sample's time point: newly diagnosed GD, antithyroid drugs for less than 3 months. Scientists built the TCR library using RNA that was extracted from PBMCs. These data also featured in a second study, about T cells in Graves' hyperthyroidism and ophthalmopathy.

This specimen consisted of peripheral blood mononuclear cells (PBMCs), obtained at new diagnosis, from a patient treated with antithyroid drugs. These TCRs come from a young man with Graves disease.

The chain couples TRBV5-6 to TRBJ1-6; D not resolved. CDR1 and CDR2 (germline): SGHDT, YYEEEE. Trimming stripped 0 bases from V and 14 bases from J, with 9 bases between. The CDR3 runs 12 residues. The DNA of the CDR3 is TGTGCCAGCAGCTTGGCGCGCGAGGCCCTCCACTTT. Translating gives CASSLAREALHF. Full variable domain (missing parts from reference TRBV5-6 and TRBJ1-6): DAGVTQSPTHLIKTRGQQVTLRCSPKSGHDTVSWYQQALGQGPQFIFQYYEEEERQRGNFPDRFSGHQFPNYSSELNVNALLLGDSALYLCASSLAREALHFGNGTRLTVT.

This clonotype turned up a few times. This chain joins TRBV4-1 and TRBJ2-3; D not certain. V dropped 0 bases and J dropped 4 bases, with 8 bases sitting between them. Looked up from germline, CDR1 is MGHRA and CDR2 is YSYEKL. The CDR3 has 14 amino acids. The CDR3 DNA reads as TGCGCCAGCAGCCAAGACGGGTACTCAGATACGCAGTATTTT. Translated: CASSQDGYSDTQYF.

The genes are TRBV20-1 and TRBJ2-7; D may be TRBD2 (6 bases). The germline V and J ends were trimmed by 1 base and 2 bases, with 15 bases remaining between them. The CDR3 extends over 15 amino acids. CDR1 is DFQATT and CDR2 is SNEGSKA in the germline V gene (reference sequence). For the CDR3, the DNA is TGCAGTGCTAGAGCGGCCGGGACTTTTACCTACGAGCAGTACTTC. Residues: CSARAAGTFTYEQYF.

This clonotype has at least ten counts. The chain is built from TRBV5-1 and TRBJ2-7; 7 bases map to TRBD1. Germline assignment: CDR1 SGHRS and CDR2 YFSETQ. The CDR3 totals 14 residues. V lost 0 bases to trimming and J lost 3 bases; unmatched junction nucleotides: 3. As DNA, the CDR3 is TGCGCCAGCAGCTTGGAGGGGGCTATCTACGAGCAGTACTTC. This translates into CASSLEGAIYEQYF.

This clonotype was recorded at least ten times. The J gene is TRBJ2-7, the V gene TRBV20-1; 11 bases agree with TRBD2. This CDR3 has 15 residues. Germline V gene data show CDR1 as DFQATT and CDR2 as SNEGSKA (reference sequence). Losses at the gene ends were 2 bases for V and 1 base for J; bases not matched to a gene: 4. Here the CDR3 DNA reads TGCAGTGCTAGACCCGGACTAGCGGGTTCCTACGAGCAGTACTTC. This sequence encodes CSARPGLAGSYEQYF.

In this sample, this clonotype turned up a few times. This chain joins TRBV7-2 and TRBJ1-1; TRBD1 matches at 8 bases. V lost 1 base, J lost 7 bases, and 8 bases stayed unmatched. The length of the CDR3 is 15 residues. The germline gives CDR1 SGHTA, CDR2 FQGNSA. CDR3 in amino acids: CASSLGMTGVVEAFF. The CDR3 DNA is TGTGCCAGCAGCTTAGGGATGACAGGGGTAGTTGAAGCTTTCTTT.

This clonotype was detected many times. The V gene is TRBV6-5, the J gene TRBJ1-2, with D tentatively TRBD1 (6 bases). Germline CDR1 reads MNHEY; CDR2 reads SVGAGI. This CDR3 spans 13 amino acids. V lost 0 bases and J lost 6, with 8 bases in between. The CDR3: CASSYSRGDGYTF. The CDR3 bases are TGTGCCAGCAGTTACTCGAGGGGGGATGGCTACACCTTC.

This sequence joins TRBV4-2 and TRBJ2-7; 8 positions agree with TRBD2. Trimming at V came to 4 bases and at J to 7 bases, leaving 15 bases not matched to a gene. The CDR3 length is 16 residues. CDR1 and CDR2 (germline): LGHNA, YNFKEQ. The CDR3 nucleotides are TGTGCCAGCAGCCTCAGAAGAGGATTAGCGGGAAATGAGCAGTACTTC. Residues: CASSLRRGLAGNEQYF.

The chain links TRBV28 to TRBJ1-6; 7 nucleotides align to TRBD1. V lost 3 bases and J lost 6; bases outside the gene matches: 8. The germline CDR1 and CDR2 sequences are MDHEN and SYDVKM. The CDR3 has 16 amino acids. In nucleotides, the CDR3 is TGTGCCAGCAGTTTGATGGGGACAGCGCCTAATTCACCCCTCCACTTT. The encoded protein is CASSLMGTAPNSPLHF. Variable domain in full (rest from reference TRBV28 and TRBJ1-6): DVKVTQSSRYLVKRTGEKVFLECVQDMDHENMFWYRQDPGLGLRLIYFSYDVKMKEKGDIPEGYSVSREKKERFSLILESASTNQTSMYLCASSLMGTAPNSPLHFGNGTRLTVT.

This chain connects TRBV13 to TRBJ2-7, with D possibly being TRBD1 (5 bases). The germline V gene has CDR1 PRHDT and CDR2 FYEKMQ (reference sequence). V was cut by 7 bases and J by 2 bases, with 30 bases left in between. The CDR3 loop spans 19 amino acids. The CDR3 is CASTLNTGGASLDTYEQYF. The CDR3, as DNA: TGTGCCAGCACCCTTAACACGGGTGGGGCTAGTCTAGATACCTACGAGCAGTACTTC.

This clonotype showed up many times. One end of the junction fails to match germline, which may point to a read error. The V gene is TRBV30, the J gene TRBJ1-1; the D gene is possibly TRBD1 (5 bases). CDR1 GTSNPN and CDR2 SVGIG come from the germline V gene (reference sequence). The CDR3 spans 8 residues. This CDR3 is CAGGEAFF. CDR3 bases: TGCGCCGGGGGTGAAGCTTTCTTT.

This clonotype was found a few times. The chain has TRBV4-1 and TRBJ1-1, with 9 nucleotides matching TRBD1. This CDR3 has 16 amino acids. Germline V gene sequence: CDR1 MGHRA, CDR2 YSYEKL. V lost 4 bases to trimming and J lost 4 bases; unmatched junction nucleotides: 10. CDR3 sequence reads: CASSPGTGKGGTEAFF. Written as DNA, the CDR3 is TGCGCCAGCAGCCCTGGGACAGGGAAGGGGGGCACTGAAGCTTTCTTT.

The genes are TRBV18 and TRBJ2-7; D is unclear. Deletions cut 8 bases from V and 0 bases from J, with 17 bases between. The CDR3 spans 15 residues. From germline, CDR1 is KGHSH and CDR2 LQKENI. Here the CDR3 DNA reads TGTGCCAGCGCGATCTCCCAGGAAAGCTCCTACGAGCAGTACTTC. Its protein is CASAISQESSYEQYF.

This clonotype was counted many times. The chain recombines TRBV6-1 with TRBJ1-4; the D gene is possibly TRBD1 (6 bases). Trimming left V 5 bases short and J 6 bases short, with 16 bases between. The CDR3 consists of 15 residues. Germline V gene sequence: CDR1 MNHNS, CDR2 SASEGT. CDR3 bases: TGTGCCAGCAGTCCCCTCACAGGGATGGATGAAAAACTGTTTTTT. Translating it yields CASSPLTGMDEKLFF.

This clonotype was recorded at least ten times. This chain links TRBV20-1 with TRBJ2-7; 8 positions match TRBD2. Trimming cost V 6 bases and J 3 bases; bases outside gene matches: 7. Germline CDR1 is DFQATT and CDR2 is SNEGSKA (reference sequence). This CDR3 has 13 residues. CDR3 in amino acids: CSAERENFYEQYF. The CDR3 region has the DNA TGCAGTGCGGAGCGGGAGAACTTCTACGAGCAGTACTTC.

As for this clonotype: With a much larger clone just one base away, this may be a read error. A read error is likely, as this CDR3 ends without the conserved phenylalanine or tryptophan. This chain uses TRBV30 with TRBJ1-1; D unclear. Germline V lookup: CDR1 GTSNPN, CDR2 SVGIG (reference sequence). V was trimmed by 2 bases and J by 1 base, leaving 5 bases between them. This CDR3 is built from 12 residues. The CDR3 sequence: CAWSRPNTEAFS. CDR3 nucleotide sequence: TGTGCCTGGAGTCGGCCGAACACTGAAGCTTTCTCT.

There are many counts of this clonotype. The chain links TRBV11-2 to TRBJ1-4; TRBD1 might be the D (5 bases). Germline V CDR1 and CDR2: SGHAT, FQNNGV. V lost 4 bases and J lost 8, with 14 bases in between. The CDR3 covers 14 residues. The CDR3 DNA reads TGTGCCAGCAGCTCCCGGCAGGGATTGGAAAAACTGTTTTTT. Protein sequence: CASSSRQGLEKLFF.

This clonotype has at least ten counts. V gene TRBV28 combines with J gene TRBJ2-7; TRBD2 matches at 10 bases. V trimming: 2 bases; J trimming: 4 bases; junction bases outside the gene matches: 5. The CDR3 contains 15 residues. Per germline, CDR1 MDHEN and CDR2 SYDVKM. The CDR3 sequence is CASSLKATSGYEQYF. Here the CDR3 DNA reads TGTGCCAGCAGTTTAAAGGCGACTAGCGGGTACGAGCAGTACTTC.

Ten or more counts support this clonotype. J is TRBJ1-2 and V is TRBV30; D is perhaps TRBD1 (5 bases). The V end was cut by 3 bases, the J end by 7 bases, with 18 bases between. The CDR3 has 14 amino acids. CDR1 is GTSNPN and CDR2 is SVGIG in the germline V gene (reference sequence). The CDR3 is CAWSPGPESPGYTF. DNA for the CDR3: TGTGCCTGGAGCCCGGGGCCGGAGAGTCCTGGCTACACCTTC.